This is a list of T cell receptor beta chains from one sample in a study of shared clonotypes between healthy human individuals. Generated by immunoSEQ multiplex PCR, the TCRdb table keeps only in-frame clones and is missing some. Here the sample spans around 990,000 clones, approximately 80% being singletons. Sample: memory CD4+ T cells from PBMCs. The source is a man aged 18 to 29 in good health. Some clones in this sample may be carry-over from other donors' samples. CDR3s include the opening cysteine and the closing phenylalanine or tryptophan. The D gene is left open where the match is weak. Size is omitted from some rows. Given values are once, few, many or a class for expanded clones.

d_call: TRBD2
v_call: TRBV9
j_call: TRBJ2-3
clone_size: NA
cdr3_nt: TGTGCCAGCAGCGTACAGGCGGGGAGGGGCCACCGCACAGATACGCAGTATTTT
cdr3_aa: CASSVQAGRGHRTDTQYF

d_call: TRBD2
v_call: TRBV11-2
j_call: TRBJ2-2
clone_size: NA
cdr3_nt: TGTGCCAGCAGCTTTCAACTAGCGGTGAACACCGGGGAGCTGTTTTTT
cdr3_aa: CASSFQLAVNTGELFF

d_call: NA
v_call: TRBV7-2
j_call: TRBJ2-7
clone_size: NA
cdr3_nt: TGTGCCAGCAGCTTAGCGCGCTATGCCGACGAGCAGTACTTC
cdr3_aa: CASSLARYADEQYF

d_call: NA
v_call: TRBV2
j_call: TRBJ2-3
clone_size: NA
cdr3_nt: TGTGCCAGCAGGTGGGCGGGGCCGGTAGATACGCAGTATTTT
cdr3_aa: CASRWAGPVDTQYF

d_call: TRBD1
v_call: TRBV5-4
j_call: TRBJ1-2
clone_size: NA
cdr3_nt: TGTGCCAGCAGCTTAGATAACAGGGGGGTTAGGTATGGCTACACCTTC
cdr3_aa: CASSLDNRGVRYGYTF

d_call: NA
v_call: TRBV30
j_call: TRBJ1-5
clone_size: NA
cdr3_nt: TGTGCCTGGAGTGTACGAGGGGGAGGCAATCAGCCCCAGCATTTT
cdr3_aa: CAWSVRGGGNQPQHF

d_call: NA
v_call: TRBV27
j_call: TRBJ1-4
clone_size: many
cdr3_nt: TGTGCCAGCAGCACAACTACAGGCCCCGTCGGTGAAAAACTGTTTTTT
cdr3_aa: CASSTTTGPVGEKLFF

d_call: TRBD1
v_call: TRBV9
j_call: TRBJ1-1
clone_size: few
cdr3_nt: TGTGCCAGCAGCGCCGACAGGGCCCCCCGCACTGAAGCTTTCTTT
cdr3_aa: CASSADRAPRTEAFF

d_call: NA
v_call: TRBV30
j_call: TRBJ1-4
clone_size: NA
cdr3_nt: TGTGCCTGGTCTGGCTGGGCAACTAATGAAAAACTGTTTTTT
cdr3_aa: CAWSGWATNEKLFF

d_call: TRBD1
v_call: TRBV10-3
j_call: TRBJ1-1
clone_size: NA
cdr3_nt: TGTGCCATCAGGACAGGGGTTACTGGGACTGAAGCTTTCTTT
cdr3_aa: CAIRTGVTGTEAFF

d_call: NA
v_call: TRBV18
j_call: TRBJ1-2
clone_size: NA
cdr3_nt: TGTGCCAGCTCACCACAGTCAGCTAACTATGGCTACACCTTC
cdr3_aa: CASSPQSANYGYTF

d_call: NA
v_call: TRBV10-3
j_call: TRBJ2-4
clone_size: few
cdr3_nt: TGTGCCATCAGTGAGTCGGGGGGCCTAGCCAAAAACATTCAGTACTTC
cdr3_aa: CAISESGGLAKNIQYF

d_call: TRBD2
v_call: TRBV10-3
j_call: TRBJ2-7
clone_size: NA
cdr3_nt: TGTGCCATCAGTGGACCTAGCGGGAGACACCTCTACGAGCAGTACTTC
cdr3_aa: CAISGPSGRHLYEQYF

d_call: TRBD2
v_call: TRBV11-2
j_call: TRBJ2-7
clone_size: NA
cdr3_nt: TGTGCCAGCAGCCTGCAGGAGTCTAGCGGGGGCTACGAGCAGTACTTC
cdr3_aa: CASSLQESSGGYEQYF

d_call: NA
v_call: TRBV2
j_call: TRBJ2-3
clone_size: NA
cdr3_nt: TGTGCCAGCAAGGGCGGGATTAGCACAGATACGCAGTATTTT
cdr3_aa: CASKGGISTDTQYF

d_call: NA
v_call: TRBV7-9
j_call: TRBJ2-2
clone_size: once
cdr3_nt: TGTGCCAGCAGCATACCAGGAGGGAACACCGGGGAGCTGTTTTTT
cdr3_aa: CASSIPGGNTGELFF

d_call: NA
v_call: TRBV28
j_call: TRBJ1-1
clone_size: NA
cdr3_nt: TGTGCCAGCCACAGGGTCCCGATGAACACTGAAGCTTTCTTT
cdr3_aa: CASHRVPMNTEAFF

d_call: TRBD1
v_call: TRBV11-3
j_call: TRBJ2-3
clone_size: once
cdr3_nt: TGTGCCAGCAGCTTAGGAGCAGGGGGAAAAGATACGCAGTATTTT
cdr3_aa: CASSLGAGGKDTQYF

d_call: NA
v_call: TRBV5-1
j_call: TRBJ2-3
clone_size: NA
cdr3_nt: TGCGCCAGCAGCTTGGGGGAGTTAGATACGCAGTATTTT
cdr3_aa: CASSLGELDTQYF

d_call: NA
v_call: TRBV29-1
j_call: TRBJ2-3
clone_size: NA
cdr3_nt: TGCAGCGGGTCGATGAGCTATACGCAGTATTTT
cdr3_aa: CSGSMSYTQYF

d_call: TRBD1
v_call: TRBV5-5
j_call: TRBJ1-1
clone_size: NA
cdr3_nt: TGTGCCAGCAGCTTCCGGGACAGGGGTTTTGGTGAAGCTTTCTTT
cdr3_aa: CASSFRDRGFGEAFF

d_call: NA
v_call: TRBV5-4
j_call: TRBJ1-2
clone_size: once
cdr3_nt: TGTGCCAGCAGCTTGGCTGGGTTGGGAAGTAACTATGGCTACACCTTC
cdr3_aa: CASSLAGLGSNYGYTF

d_call: NA
v_call: TRBV28
j_call: TRBJ1-1
clone_size: NA
cdr3_nt: TGTGCCACCACGGGGTTGGGAAGGGTTACTGAAGCTTTCTTT
cdr3_aa: CATTGLGRVTEAFF

d_call: NA
v_call: TRBV4-2
j_call: TRBJ2-1
clone_size: NA
cdr3_nt: TGTGCCAGCAGCCAAGCAGCCCCGGGGAATGAGCAGTTCTTC
cdr3_aa: CASSQAAPGNEQFF

d_call: NA
v_call: TRBV29-1
j_call: TRBJ2-3
clone_size: NA
cdr3_nt: TGCAGCGCCGGCGGGCCCCCAGGCACAGATACGCAGTATTTT
cdr3_aa: CSAGGPPGTDTQYF

d_call: TRBD1
v_call: TRBV12-5
j_call: TRBJ1-1
clone_size: few
cdr3_nt: TGTGCTAGTGGCCGAGGTGGACAGGATATGAACACTGAAGCTTTCTTT
cdr3_aa: CASGRGGQDMNTEAFF

d_call: NA
v_call: TRBV18
j_call: TRBJ1-5
clone_size: NA
cdr3_nt: TGTGCCAGCTCACCAAGGAGGGACAATCAGCCCCAGCATTTT
cdr3_aa: CASSPRRDNQPQHF

d_call: TRBD1
v_call: TRBV5-1
j_call: TRBJ1-2
clone_size: once
cdr3_nt: TGCGCCAGCAGCGCCGGACAGGGGTCTGGAAACTATGGCTACACCTTC
cdr3_aa: CASSAGQGSGNYGYTF

d_call: TRBD1
v_call: TRBV27
j_call: TRBJ2-5
clone_size: once
cdr3_nt: TGTGCCAGCAGTTCAACCGGGACAGGGGCCCAAGAGACCCAGTACTTC
cdr3_aa: CASSSTGTGAQETQYF

d_call: TRBD1
v_call: TRBV4-1
j_call: TRBJ2-1
clone_size: NA
cdr3_nt: TGCGCCAGCAGCCGCTACTCGGACAGGGGGAACAATGAGCAGTTCTTC
cdr3_aa: CASSRYSDRGNNEQFF

d_call: NA
v_call: TRBV5-4
j_call: TRBJ1-2
clone_size: few
cdr3_nt: TGTGCCAGCAGCTTTCTTAGCAACTATGGCTACACCTTC
cdr3_aa: CASSFLSNYGYTF

d_call: TRBD2
v_call: TRBV13
j_call: TRBJ2-1
clone_size: once
cdr3_nt: TGTGCCAGCAGCAAAACAGCGGGAGCCGGGTACAATGAGCAGTTCTTC
cdr3_aa: CASSKTAGAGYNEQFF

d_call: NA
v_call: TRBV27
j_call: TRBJ1-2
clone_size: many
cdr3_nt: TGTGCCAGCAGCCCAGGGGACTTAGGGGGCTACACCTTC
cdr3_aa: CASSPGDLGGYTF

d_call: TRBD1
v_call: TRBV4-1
j_call: TRBJ1-5
clone_size: NA
cdr3_nt: TGCGCCAGCAGCCAAGATCCCGGACAGGCATATAGCAATCAGCCCCAGCATTTT
cdr3_aa: CASSQDPGQAYSNQPQHF

d_call: NA
v_call: TRBV5-1
j_call: TRBJ2-3
clone_size: NA
cdr3_nt: TGCGCCAGCAGCTTGACTAGCCGGCGCACAGATACGCAGTATTTT
cdr3_aa: CASSLTSRRTDTQYF

d_call: NA
v_call: TRBV30
j_call: TRBJ1-2
clone_size: NA
cdr3_nt: TGTGCCTGGAGTGTACGCAGGAACTATGGCTACACCTTC
cdr3_aa: CAWSVRRNYGYTF

d_call: NA
v_call: TRBV7-6
j_call: TRBJ2-5
clone_size: NA
cdr3_nt: TGTGCCAGCAGCCCTCAGGGGCGCTTATTAGAGACCCAGTACTTC
cdr3_aa: CASSPQGRLLETQYF

d_call: NA
v_call: TRBV7-3
j_call: TRBJ1-1
clone_size: NA
cdr3_nt: TGTGCCAGCAGCTTACGCATGAACACTGAAGCTTTCTTT
cdr3_aa: CASSLRMNTEAFF

d_call: TRBD2
v_call: TRBV5-1
j_call: TRBJ2-1
clone_size: NA
cdr3_nt: TGCGCCAGCAGCTTGGAAAAGGGCGGGGGACACAATGAGCAGTTCTTC
cdr3_aa: CASSLEKGGGHNEQFF

d_call: NA
v_call: TRBV28
j_call: TRBJ2-5
clone_size: NA
cdr3_nt: TGTGCCAGCAGACGGGCATTAGTAGAGACCCAGTACTTC
cdr3_aa: CASRRALVETQYF

d_call: TRBD2
v_call: TRBV6-1
j_call: TRBJ2-1
clone_size: many
cdr3_nt: TGTGCCAGCAGTGTCGGACTAGCGGGGAACAATGAGCAGTTCTTC
cdr3_aa: CASSVGLAGNNEQFF

d_call: TRBD2
v_call: TRBV9
j_call: TRBJ2-1
clone_size: NA
cdr3_nt: TGTGCCAGCAGCCTCCTCCCACTAGCGGGAGTCTCCAATGAGCAGTTCTTC
cdr3_aa: CASSLLPLAGVSNEQFF

d_call: NA
v_call: TRBV6-1
j_call: TRBJ1-5
clone_size: NA
cdr3_nt: TGTGCCAGCAGTGAAAGGGGGACCGGGTTCGTTAGCAATCAGCCCCAGCATTTT
cdr3_aa: CASSERGTGFVSNQPQHF

d_call: TRBD2
v_call: TRBV5-1
j_call: TRBJ2-5
clone_size: NA
cdr3_nt: TGCGCCAGCAGCTTGGGGACTAGCATATCGGAGACCCAGTACTTC
cdr3_aa: CASSLGTSISETQYF

d_call: TRBD1
v_call: TRBV4-1
j_call: TRBJ2-5
clone_size: few
cdr3_nt: TGCGCCAGCAGCCAGATCGGGACAGGGATTATCCAAGAGACCCAGTACTTC
cdr3_aa: CASSQIGTGIIQETQYF

d_call: NA
v_call: TRBV28
j_call: TRBJ2-1
clone_size: NA
cdr3_nt: TGTGCCAGCAGTCACGCCGGCGGGACCGACGGGGAGCAGTTCTTC
cdr3_aa: CASSHAGGTDGEQFF

d_call: NA
v_call: TRBV18
j_call: TRBJ1-3
clone_size: NA
cdr3_nt: TGTGCCAGCTCAACCGGGACACCCTCTGGAAACACCATATATTTT
cdr3_aa: CASSTGTPSGNTIYF